Shown below are 32 T cell receptor beta chains from a single sample sequenced in a study of blood T cell repertoires in COVID-19. This table comes from immunoSEQ multiplex PCR, and its TCRdb copy is limited to in-frame clones, with some not included. The sample consists of some 250,000 clones, 70% to 90% of them appearing once. Sequenced input: PBMCs or T cells enriched from blood (not recorded which). The receptor source for this set is a woman between 45 and 60 years old who had recovered from COVID-19.

This clone occurred a few times. This chain links TRBV7-9 with TRBJ2-3; TRBD1 agrees at 8 bases. The CDR3 contains 16 residues. Looked up from germline, CDR1 is SEHNR and CDR2 is FQNEAQ (reference sequence). V was clipped by 1 base and J by 6 bases; unmatched bases: 9. The CDR3 reads CASSLETGAFSDTQYF. The CDR3 DNA follows: TGTGCCAGCAGCTTAGAGACAGGGGCGTTCTCCGATACGCAGTATTTT. The full variable domain, completed using reference TRBV7-9 and TRBJ2-3, is DTGVSQNPRHKITKRGQNVTFRCDPISEHNRLYWYRQTLGQGPEFLTYFQNEAQLEKSRLLSDRFSAERPKGSFSTLEIQRTEQGDSAMYLCASSLETGAFSDTQYFGPGTRLTVL.

The CDR3 bases are TGTGCCAGCAGCCGGACTAGCGGGAGTGTAGATACGCAGTATTTT. Residues: CASSRTSGSVDTQYF. This chain uses TRBV7-2 with TRBJ2-3; 13 bases are shared with TRBD2. The CDR3 totals 15 residues. In germline, CDR1 is SGHTA, CDR2 FQGNSA. J was trimmed by 5 bases and V by 5 bases; bases with no gene match: 4.

The CDR3 loop is CASSSGDTEAFF. The CDR3 coding sequence is TGTGCCAGCAGTTCCGGGGACACTGAAGCTTTCTTT. The rearrangement uses TRBV12-3 or TRBV12-4 and TRBJ1-1, with D hard to call. The CDR3 consists of 12 residues. Trimming took 4 bases from V and 3 from J, leaving 6 bases between them.

The chain joins TRBV3-1 (or the pseudogene TRBV3-2) to TRBJ2-2; 14 nucleotides match TRBD2. The ends lost 5 bases at V and 3 bases at J; junction bases unmatched: 5. CDR1 LGHDT and CDR2 YNNKEL come from the germline V gene (reference sequence). The CDR3 covers 17 residues. Here the CDR3 reads CASSSGLAGVYTGELFF. The CDR3 DNA is TGTGCCAGCAGCTCGGGACTAGCGGGAGTGTACACCGGGGAGCTGTTTTTT.

The chain is built from TRBV2 and TRBJ1-1; 7 bases match TRBD1. J gave up 3 bases and V 8 bases, and 9 bases lay outside the gene matches. The CDR3 has 14 residues. The germline V gene encodes CDR1 SNHLY and CDR2 FYNNEI. The CDR3 protein is CASGLIDRDTEAFF. In DNA form, the CDR3 reads TGTGCCAGCGGCCTTATAGACAGGGACACTGAAGCTTTCTTT.

The rearrangement links TRBV2 to TRBJ1-6; 9 nucleotides line up with TRBD1. Germline V gene data show CDR1 as SNHLY and CDR2 as FYNNEI. This CDR3 is 15 amino acids long. Trimming at V came to 6 bases and at J to 6 bases, leaving 6 bases not matched to a gene. This chain's CDR3 is CASREQGALNSPLHF. In DNA, the CDR3 is TGTGCCAGCAGAGAACAGGGGGCCCTTAATTCACCCCTCCACTTT.

The chain is built from TRBV29-1 and TRBJ2-5; D call uncertain. With 5 bases removed from V and 2 bases from J, the gap between germline ends came to 12 bases. The CDR3 runs to 13 residues. Germline values: CDR1 SQVTM, CDR2 ANQGSEA. The CDR3 loop reads CSVLVQLQETQYF. The DNA for the CDR3 is TGCAGCGTTTTGGTCCAGTTACAAGAGACCCAGTACTTC.

J is TRBJ2-5 and V is TRBV6-5; D may be TRBD2 (6 bases). The CDR3 extends over 16 amino acids. Trimming removed 0 bases at V and 2 bases at J, with 13 bases between. CDR1 MNHEY and CDR2 SVGAGI come from the germline V gene. The CDR3: CASSYSIGGPQETQYF. For the CDR3, the DNA is TGTGCCAGCAGTTACTCGATCGGGGGTCCACAAGAGACCCAGTACTTC.

This rearrangement joins TRBV28 to TRBJ1-3; 7 bases match TRBD1. This CDR3 is built from 13 residues. CDR1 is MDHEN and CDR2 is SYDVKM in the germline V gene. Trimming cost V 10 bases and J 2 bases; bases outside gene matches: 5. The CDR3 sequence is CATADRAGNTIYF. The CDR3 DNA sequence: TGTGCCACCGCAGACAGGGCTGGAAACACCATATATTTT.

The J gene is TRBJ2-5, the V gene TRBV18, with D perhaps TRBD1 (6 bases). The CDR3 runs to 15 residues. The germline gives CDR1 KGHSH, CDR2 LQKENI. V gave up 2 bases and J gave up 1 base, with 11 bases separating them. The DNA of the CDR3 is TGTGCCAGCTCACCAAGGTTGACAGGCCAAGAGACCCAGTACTTC. Translating it yields CASSPRLTGQETQYF.

The V call is TRBV19, the J call TRBJ1-1; 7 bases match TRBD1. Per germline, CDR1 LNHDA and CDR2 SQIVND (reference sequence). V was clipped by 3 bases and J by 6 bases; unmatched bases: 7. The CDR3 length is 14 residues. This CDR3 is CASSMDRRVSEAFF. CDR3 coding DNA: TGTGCCAGTAGTATGGACAGGCGGGTTTCTGAAGCTTTCTTT.

The J gene is TRBJ2-3, the V gene TRBV24-1; TRBD1 matches 9 bases. V dropped 2 bases and J dropped 3; count of bases not matched to a gene: 2. CDR3 length: 15 amino acids. The germline CDR1 and CDR2 sequences are KGHDR and SFDVKD. In nucleotides, the CDR3 is TGTGCCACCAGTGATTACAGGGGGCAAACAGATACGCAGTATTTT. Protein: CATSDYRGQTDTQYF.

This clone appeared once. This chain uses TRBV24-1 with TRBJ2-3; TRBD1 matches at 7 bases. CDR1 is KGHDR and CDR2 is SFDVKD in the germline V gene. The length of the CDR3 is 15 residues. V was clipped by 4 bases and J by 4 bases; unmatched bases: 7. For the CDR3, the DNA is TGTGCCACCAGTGACCGACAGGGCCCCCCAGATACGCAGTATTTT. As protein: CATSDRQGPPDTQYF.

This clone appeared a single time. V gene TRBV14 combines with J gene TRBJ1-1, with D maybe TRBD1 (6 bases). V was clipped by 4 bases and J by 5 bases, with 14 bases between them. The CDR3 contains 14 residues. CDR1 and CDR2 (germline): SGHDN, FVKESK. Here the CDR3 DNA reads TGTGCCAGCAGCCTACAGGGCATGGGGACTGAAGCTTTCTTT. It yields the protein CASSLQGMGTEAFF.

The chain carries TRBV27 and TRBJ1-1; 7 bases map to TRBD1. Germline V CDR1 and CDR2: MNHEY, SMNVEV (reference sequence). The CDR3 runs 18 residues. V gave up 6 bases and J gave up 4 bases; unmatched junction bases: 20. The CDR3 here is CASSARSSPSTGVTEAFF. Here the CDR3 DNA reads TGTGCCAGCAGCGCTAGATCCTCGCCCTCCACAGGGGTCACTGAAGCTTTCTTT.

The rearrangement uses TRBV4-1 and TRBJ2-5, with a tentative D call TRBD2 (6 bases). From germline, CDR1 is MGHRA and CDR2 YSYEKL. Trimming shortened V by 1 base and J by 4 bases, and 25 bases separated the two germline ends. The CDR3 has 19 amino acids. The CDR3 DNA reads TGCGCCAGCAGCCAAGGCTTCCTTGGGCTAGCGAGAACGGGAGAGACCCAGTACTTC. Encoded protein: CASSQGFLGLARTGETQYF.

The chain joins TRBV2 to TRBJ2-5; D is ambiguous. V was trimmed by 1 base and J by 1 base, leaving 7 bases between them. This CDR3 is 14 amino acids long. CDR1 and CDR2 from the germline V gene are SNHLY and FYNNEI. As DNA, the CDR3 is TGTGCCAGCAGTGAAGAGGAGTTCCAAGAGACCCAGTACTTC. Translating gives CASSEEEFQETQYF.

The V call is TRBV3-1 (or the pseudogene TRBV3-2), the J call TRBJ2-5; 14 bases fit TRBD2. V shed 4 bases, J shed 2 bases, and the junction held 3 bases outside the gene matches. The CDR3 consists of 16 residues. Germline V gene data show CDR1 as LGHDT and CDR2 as YNNKEL (reference sequence). Here the CDR3 DNA reads TGTGCCAGCAGCCCGACTAGCGGGAGGGTTCAAGAGACCCAGTACTTC. This translates into CASSPTSGRVQETQYF.

CDR3 nucleotide sequence: TGTGCCACCAGTGGACAGGGTGAGCGGCAAGAGACCCAGTACTTC. Translation: CATSGQGERQETQYF. The gene calls are TRBV24-1 and TRBJ2-5, with 7 bases that match TRBD1. V lost 5 bases, J lost 2 bases, and 7 bases stayed unmatched. Germline-derived CDR1 and CDR2 are KGHDR and SFDVKD. This CDR3 spans 15 amino acids.

Note on this clone: The sample has other DNA sequences that encode this CDR3 too. The chain uses TRBV6-1 and TRBJ1-4; D possibly corresponds to TRBD1 (5 bases). CDR3 length: 14 residues. The V gene's germline CDR1 is MNHNS and CDR2 SASEGT. Deletions cut 0 bases from V and 6 bases from J, with 8 bases between. Here the CDR3 reads CASSEAGGDEKLFF. The CDR3 region has the DNA TGTGCCAGCAGTGAAGCCGGGGGTGATGAAAAACTGTTTTTT.

The chain recombines TRBV5-8 with TRBJ2-1; 10 bases are a match to TRBD2. After removal of 0 bases from V and 14 bases from J, the junction contained 5 bases not matched to a gene. The germline V gene encodes CDR1 SGHTS and CDR2 YDEGEE. This CDR3 has 13 residues. The CDR3 spells CASSLGASGSEFF. CDR3 nucleotide sequence: TGTGCCAGCAGCTTGGGGGCTAGCGGGAGTGAGTTCTTC.

This clone was detected once. The J gene is TRBJ2-7, the V gene TRBV3-1 (or the pseudogene TRBV3-2); 11 nucleotides align to TRBD2. Trimming took 4 bases from V and 4 from J; bases not matched to a gene: 9. The CDR3 is made up of 16 amino acids. Germline values: CDR1 LGHDT, CDR2 YNNKEL (reference sequence). DNA for the CDR3: TGTGCCAGCAGCCTAACGCCTAGCGGGAGGCTTTACGAGCAGTACTTC. It encodes CASSLTPSGRLYEQYF.

The chain joins TRBV18 to TRBJ2-1; D is undetermined. Germline CDR1 KGHSH, CDR2 LQKENI. Trimming left V 4 bases short and J 5 bases short, with 21 bases between. This CDR3 has 17 amino acids. CDR3 region: CASSHSIEVRADNEQFF. The DNA for the CDR3 is TGTGCCAGCTCACACAGTATCGAAGTGAGAGCTGACAATGAGCAGTTCTTC.

The chain uses TRBV5-1 and TRBJ2-7, with 8 bases matching TRBD1. The length of the CDR3 is 14 residues. J lost 2 bases, V lost 5 bases, and 6 bases had no gene match. The germline gives CDR1 SGHRS, CDR2 YFSETQ. The CDR3 reads CASREEDRAYEQYF. Written as DNA, the CDR3 is TGCGCCAGCAGGGAGGAGGACAGGGCCTACGAGCAGTACTTC.

V usage is TRBV7-9 and J usage is TRBJ2-2; 7 positions agree with TRBD2. The germline V gene has CDR1 SEHNR and CDR2 FQNEAQ (reference sequence). J lost 3 bases, V lost 5 bases, and 0 bases had no gene match. The CDR3 runs to 13 residues. Here the CDR3 reads CASSRGDTGELFF. The CDR3 DNA sequence: TGTGCCAGCAGCCGGGGGGACACCGGGGAGCTGTTTTTT. Drawing the rest from reference TRBV7-9 and TRBJ2-2, the complete variable domain is DTGVSQNPRHKITKRGQNVTFRCDPISEHNRLYWYRQTLGQGPEFLTYFQNEAQLEKSRLLSDRFSAERPKGSFSTLEIQRTEQGDSAMYLCASSRGDTGELFFGEGSRLTVL.

V usage is TRBV6-5 and J usage is TRBJ2-1, with D possibly being TRBD2 (6 bases). The CDR3 extends over 16 amino acids. From germline, CDR1 is MNHEY and CDR2 SVGAGI. Trimming took 2 bases from V and 0 from J, leaving 11 bases between them. The CDR3 sequence: CASSYAGLSSYNEQFF. The CDR3, as DNA: TGTGCCAGCAGTTACGCTGGACTAAGCTCCTACAATGAGCAGTTCTTC.

V and J are TRBV7-9 and TRBJ1-2, with a tentative D call TRBD1 (5 bases). Trimming took 5 bases from V and 4 from J, leaving 17 bases between them. The CDR3 totals 15 residues. Germline V gene data show CDR1 as SEHNR and CDR2 as FQNEAQ (reference sequence). CDR3 residues: CASSLGAGGGYGYTF. Here the CDR3 DNA reads TGTGCCAGCAGCCTAGGCGCGGGGGGTGGCTATGGCTACACCTTC.

The rearrangement links TRBV10-3 to TRBJ1-5; tentatively, D is TRBD1 (5 bases). The CDR3 loop spans 18 amino acids. V was shortened by 0 bases and J by 1 base, with 16 bases between the two germline ends. CDR1 ENHRY and CDR2 SYGVKD come from the germline V gene. CDR3 in amino acids: CAISESRPEKGSNQPQHF. For the CDR3, the DNA is TGTGCCATCAGTGAGTCCAGGCCTGAAAAGGGGAGCAATCAGCCCCAGCATTTT.

This clone was seen a few times. The rearrangement uses TRBV14 and TRBJ2-1; maybe TRBD2 (5 bases). The CDR3 spans 15 residues. V was shortened by 5 bases and J by 8 bases, with 19 bases between the two germline ends. Germline V gene data show CDR1 as SGHDN and CDR2 as FVKESK. CDR3 DNA sequence: TGTGCCAGCAGCTTTTATGAGGGTTTTAGGGATGAGCAGTTCTTC. Protein sequence: CASSFYEGFRDEQFF.

The chain joins TRBV2 to TRBJ2-7; 9 nucleotides agree with TRBD1. The CDR3 totals 14 residues. Germline trimming cut 5 bases from V and 0 bases from J; bases unmatched to any gene: 2. The V gene's germline CDR1 is SNHLY and CDR2 FYNNEI. The CDR3 sequence: CASSRDRASYEQYF. The CDR3 DNA reads as TGTGCCAGCAGTAGGGACAGGGCCTCCTACGAGCAGTACTTC.

This chain connects TRBV3-1 (or the pseudogene TRBV3-2) to TRBJ2-7, with 9 positions matching TRBD2. CDR1 LGHDT and CDR2 YNNKEL come from the germline V gene (reference sequence). The J segment lost 4 bases and the V segment lost 4 bases, leaving 8 bases of the junction unmatched. The CDR3 spans 15 residues. The CDR3 sequence is CASSPLAGASYEQYF. DNA of the CDR3: TGTGCCAGCAGCCCCTTAGCGGGAGCTTCTTACGAGCAGTACTTC.

The chain recombines TRBV19 with TRBJ1-1, with a weak D call TRBD1 (5 bases). V dropped 7 bases and J dropped 1 base, with 13 bases sitting between them. The germline V gene has CDR1 LNHDA and CDR2 SQIVND (reference sequence). This CDR3 has 14 residues. The CDR3 here is CASMSGDWNTEAFF. The DNA for the CDR3 is TGTGCCAGTATGTCGGGGGATTGGAACACTGAAGCTTTCTTT. The full variable domain, in which reference TRBV19 and TRBJ1-1 provide the parts outside the CDR3, is DGGITQSPKYLFRKEGQNVTLSCEQNLNHDAMYWYRQDPGQGLRLIYYSQIVNDFQKGDIAEGYSVSREKKESFPLTVTSAQKNPTAFYLCASMSGDWNTEAFFGQGTRLTVV.